This paragraph covers one T cell receptor (beta chain) sequence. Its antigen is still unknown. This sample was included in a study of shared clonotypes between healthy human individuals. Across the whole study: Used for every donor were three CD4 naive, three CD4 memory, two CD8 naive and one CD8 memory plate. Study-wide results and caveats: Donor scarcity curtailed the genetic and exposure-history diversity represented herein.

Assay used: immunoSEQ multiplex PCR; TCRdb lists only in-frame clones, some missing. Of 1 million to 1.2 million clones in the sample, 70% to 85% were seen once. Germline values: CDR1 SGHTA, CDR2 FQGTGA. CDR3 length: 15 residues. Trimming removed 2 bases at V and 2 bases at J, with 12 bases between. The sequenced material came from memory CD4+ T cells from PBMCs. As for subset: CD45RA-negative fraction. The rearrangement joins TRBV7-3 to TRBJ1-1; D is unclear. The receptor was isolated from a man younger than 35 in good health. Some clones in this sample may be carry-over from other donors' samples. The CDR3 region is CASSLFSVGNTEAFF. CDR3 DNA sequence: TGTGCCAGCAGCTTATTCTCAGTCGGAAACACTGAAGCTTTCTTT.